A single sample gave rise to the 5 T cell receptor beta chains below, sequenced in a study of cytomegalovirus exposure and HLA in healthy donors. Vbeta (60) and Jbeta (13) primers were used in the PCR. Method: immunoSEQ multiplex PCR; TCRdb's copy keeps in-frame clones and lacks some. The sample gives roughly 190,000 clones, approximately 90% of which show up once; about 1% is in the top ten. Source material: PBMCs. These receptors were taken from a boy under 10 years old in good health and CMV-seronegative.

This rearrangement joins TRBV5-1 to TRBJ2-2, with D maybe TRBD2 (6 bases). V was trimmed by 1 base and J by 0 bases, leaving 13 bases between them. There are 17 residues in the CDR3. The germline gives CDR1 SGHRS, CDR2 YFSETQ. CDR3: CASSLSRENTNTGELFF. CDR3 in DNA: TGCGCCAGCAGCTTGAGCCGGGAGAACACGAACACCGGGGAGCTGTTTTTT.

The rearrangement links TRBV29-1 to TRBJ2-7; TRBD1 is a possible D gene (5 bases). CDR1 and CDR2 (germline): SQVTM, ANQGSEA. CDR3 length: 13 amino acids. Trimming stripped 4 bases from V and 0 bases from J, with 10 bases between. CDR3 nucleotide sequence: TGCAGCGTTGTAACCAGGGCCTCCTACGAGCAGTACTTC. Protein product: CSVVTRASYEQYF.

The chain carries TRBV27 and TRBJ2-1, with 13 bases identical to TRBD2. Germline V gene sequence: CDR1 MNHEY, CDR2 SMNVEV (reference sequence). Trimming cost V 2 bases and J 9 bases; bases outside gene matches: 4. The CDR3 loop spans 15 amino acids. This CDR3 is CASSLTSGGAGEQFF. The CDR3 DNA reads as TGTGCCAGCAGTTTAACTAGCGGGGGGGCTGGTGAGCAGTTCTTC.

The chain links TRBV4-1 to TRBJ1-1, with D possibly matching TRBD1 (5 bases). Germline V gene data show CDR1 as MGHRA and CDR2 as YSYEKL. The CDR3 runs to 17 residues. Trimming took off 2 bases at V and 4 bases at J, with 20 bases between the two ends. The CDR3 here is CASSQSLHGGAGTEAFF. CDR3 DNA sequence: TGCGCCAGCAGCCAATCTTTGCACGGAGGGGCGGGCACTGAAGCTTTCTTT.

The CDR3 DNA follows: TGTGCCAGCAGCTCTAGCGGGGGGATATACGAGCAGTACTTC. Protein: CASSSSGGIYEQYF. This chain links TRBV13 with TRBJ2-7; 11 bases are shared with TRBD2. This CDR3 region has 14 residues. With 4 bases clipped from V and 4 bases from J, the junction kept 3 bases outside the gene matches. Germline-derived CDR1 and CDR2 are PRHDT and FYEKMQ (reference sequence).